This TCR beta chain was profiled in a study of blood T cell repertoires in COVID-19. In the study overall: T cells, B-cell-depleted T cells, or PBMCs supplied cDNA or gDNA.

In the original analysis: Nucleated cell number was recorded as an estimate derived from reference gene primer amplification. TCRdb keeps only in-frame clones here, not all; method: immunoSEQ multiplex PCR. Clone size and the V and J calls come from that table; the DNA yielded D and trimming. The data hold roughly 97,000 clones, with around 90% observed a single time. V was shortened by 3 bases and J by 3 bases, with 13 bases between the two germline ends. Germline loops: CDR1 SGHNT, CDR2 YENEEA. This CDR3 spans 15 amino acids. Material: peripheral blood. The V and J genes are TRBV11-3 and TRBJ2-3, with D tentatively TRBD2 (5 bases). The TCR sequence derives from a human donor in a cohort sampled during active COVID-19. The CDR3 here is CASSLAMGETDTQYF. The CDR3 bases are TGTGCCAGCAGCTTGGCTATGGGAGAAACAGATACGCAGTATTTT.